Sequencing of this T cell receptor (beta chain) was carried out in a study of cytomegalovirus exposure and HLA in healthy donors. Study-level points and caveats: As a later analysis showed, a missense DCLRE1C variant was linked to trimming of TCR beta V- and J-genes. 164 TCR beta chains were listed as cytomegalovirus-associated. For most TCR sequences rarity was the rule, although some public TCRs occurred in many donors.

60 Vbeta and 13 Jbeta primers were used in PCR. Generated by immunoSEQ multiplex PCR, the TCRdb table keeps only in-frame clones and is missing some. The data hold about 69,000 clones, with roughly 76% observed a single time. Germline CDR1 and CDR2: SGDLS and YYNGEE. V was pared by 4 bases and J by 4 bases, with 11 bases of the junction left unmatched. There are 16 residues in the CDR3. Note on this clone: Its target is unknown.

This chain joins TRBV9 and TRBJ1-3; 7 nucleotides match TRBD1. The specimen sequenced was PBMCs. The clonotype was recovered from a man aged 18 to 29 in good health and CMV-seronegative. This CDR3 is CASSPSLDRAGNTIYF. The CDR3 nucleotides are TGTGCCAGCAGCCCCTCTCTAGACAGGGCAGGAAACACCATATATTTT. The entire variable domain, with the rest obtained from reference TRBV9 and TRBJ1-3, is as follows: DSGVTQTPKHLITATGQRVTLRCSPRSGDLSVYWYQQSLDQGLQFLIQYYNGEERAKGNILERFSAQQFPDLHSELNLSSLELGDSALYFCASSPSLDRAGNTIYFGEGSWLTVV.